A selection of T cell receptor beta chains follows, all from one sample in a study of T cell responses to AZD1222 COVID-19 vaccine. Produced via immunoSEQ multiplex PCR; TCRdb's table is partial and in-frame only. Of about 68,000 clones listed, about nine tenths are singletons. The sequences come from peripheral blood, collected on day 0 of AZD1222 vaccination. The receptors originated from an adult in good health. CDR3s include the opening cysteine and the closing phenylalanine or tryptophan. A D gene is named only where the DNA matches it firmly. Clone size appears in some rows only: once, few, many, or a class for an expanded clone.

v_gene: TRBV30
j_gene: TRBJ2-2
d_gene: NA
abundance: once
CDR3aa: CAWSRRAGTGELFF
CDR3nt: TGTGCCTGGAGCCGCAGGGCGGGCACCGGGGAGCTGTTTTTT

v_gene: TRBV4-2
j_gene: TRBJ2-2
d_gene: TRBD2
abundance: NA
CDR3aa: CASSQLAGATGELFF
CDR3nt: TGTGCCAGCAGCCAACTAGCGGGGGCCACCGGGGAGCTGTTTTTT

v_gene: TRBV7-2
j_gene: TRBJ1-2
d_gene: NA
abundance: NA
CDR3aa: CASSLVKGINYGYTF
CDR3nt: TGTGCCAGCAGCTTAGTTAAGGGTATTAACTATGGCTACACCTTC

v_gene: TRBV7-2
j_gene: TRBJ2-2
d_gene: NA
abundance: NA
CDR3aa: CASSLGGGSGELFF
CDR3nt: TGTGCCAGCAGCTTAGGAGGAGGGAGCGGGGAGCTGTTTTTT

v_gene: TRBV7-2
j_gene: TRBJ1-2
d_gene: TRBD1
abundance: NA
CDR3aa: CASMDRAAGGYTF
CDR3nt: TGTGCCAGCATGGACAGGGCCGCAGGTGGCTACACCTTC

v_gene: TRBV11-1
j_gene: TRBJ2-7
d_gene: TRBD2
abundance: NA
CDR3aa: CASSYPSAGGPYEQYF
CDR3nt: TGTGCCAGCAGCTATCCCTCAGCGGGAGGGCCCTACGAGCAGTACTTC

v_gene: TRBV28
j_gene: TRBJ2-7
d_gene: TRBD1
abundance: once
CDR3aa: CASRFPTGWEQYF
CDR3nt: TGTGCCAGCAGATTTCCGACAGGGTGGGAGCAGTACTTC

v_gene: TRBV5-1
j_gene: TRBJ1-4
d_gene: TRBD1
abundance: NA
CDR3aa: CASSLGGQGILEKLFF
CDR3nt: TGCGCCAGCAGCTTGGGGGGACAGGGAATTCTTGAAAAACTGTTTTTT

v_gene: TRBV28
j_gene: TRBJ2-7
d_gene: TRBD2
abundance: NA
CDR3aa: CASSSLGAGGRHEQYF
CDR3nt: TGTGCCAGCAGTTCCCTCGGCGCGGGAGGGAGGCACGAGCAGTACTTC

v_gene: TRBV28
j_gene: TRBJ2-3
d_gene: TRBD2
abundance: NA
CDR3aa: CASSGRTSSSTDTQYF
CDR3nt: TGTGCCAGCAGCGGAAGGACTAGCTCGTCCACAGATACGCAGTATTTT

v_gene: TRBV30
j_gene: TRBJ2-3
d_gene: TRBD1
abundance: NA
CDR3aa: CAWSGGQGAADTQYF
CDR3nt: TGTGCCTGGAGTGGCGGGCAGGGGGCAGCAGATACGCAGTATTTT

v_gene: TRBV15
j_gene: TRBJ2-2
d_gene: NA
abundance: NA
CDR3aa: CATSRDRNRVNTGELFF
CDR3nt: TGTGCCACCAGCAGAGATCGGAACAGGGTCAACACCGGGGAGCTGTTTTTT

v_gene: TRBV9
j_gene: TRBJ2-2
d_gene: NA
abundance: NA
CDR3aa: CASSPGGVGTGELFF
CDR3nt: TGTGCCAGCAGCCCTGGCGGGGTCGGCACCGGGGAGCTGTTTTTT

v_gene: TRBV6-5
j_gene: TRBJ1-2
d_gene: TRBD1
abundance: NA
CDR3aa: CASEDRAVYGYTF
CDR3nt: TGTGCCAGCGAAGACAGGGCCGTTTATGGCTACACCTTC

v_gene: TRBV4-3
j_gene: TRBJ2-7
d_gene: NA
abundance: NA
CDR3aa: CASSRRTGNYEQYF
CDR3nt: TGCGCCAGCAGCCGAAGGACTGGAAACTACGAGCAGTACTTC

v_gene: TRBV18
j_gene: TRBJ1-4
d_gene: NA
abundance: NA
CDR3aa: CASSPSGSTNEKLFF
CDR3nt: TGTGCCAGCTCACCCTCTGGGTCGACTAATGAAAAACTGTTTTTT

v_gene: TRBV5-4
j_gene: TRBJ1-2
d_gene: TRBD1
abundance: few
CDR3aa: CASSAGQAWGYTF
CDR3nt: TGTGCCAGCAGCGCAGGACAGGCCTGGGGCTACACCTTC

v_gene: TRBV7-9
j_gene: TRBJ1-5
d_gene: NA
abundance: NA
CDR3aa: CASSLSRGGNQPQHF
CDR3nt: TGTGCCAGCAGCTTAAGCAGGGGTGGCAATCAGCCCCAGCATTTT

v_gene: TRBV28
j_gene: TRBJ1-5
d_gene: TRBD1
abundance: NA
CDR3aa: CASSFFMFRTGLQPQHF
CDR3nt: TGTGCCAGCAGTTTTTTTATGTTTAGGACAGGCCTCCAGCCCCAGCATTTT

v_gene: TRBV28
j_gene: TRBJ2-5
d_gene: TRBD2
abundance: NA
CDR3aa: CASSPVAGVETQYF
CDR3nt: TGTGCCAGCAGTCCCGTAGCGGGGGTAGAGACCCAGTACTTC

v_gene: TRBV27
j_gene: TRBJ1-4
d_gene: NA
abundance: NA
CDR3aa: CASRRSTTNEKLFF
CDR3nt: TGTGCCAGCAGACGAAGCACAACTAATGAAAAACTGTTTTTT

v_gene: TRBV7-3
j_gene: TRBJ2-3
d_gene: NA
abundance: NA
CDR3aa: CASSLNQRTDTQYF
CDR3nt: TGTGCCAGCAGCTTAAACCAGCGCACAGATACGCAGTATTTT

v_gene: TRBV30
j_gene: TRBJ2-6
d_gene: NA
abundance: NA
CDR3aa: CAWSPSPGANVLTF
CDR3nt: TGTGCCTGGAGTCCCTCCCCAGGGGCCAACGTCCTGACTTTC

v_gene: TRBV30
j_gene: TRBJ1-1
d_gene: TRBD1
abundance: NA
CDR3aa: CATGQDNTEAFF
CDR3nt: TGTGCCACCGGACAGGACAACACTGAAGCTTTCTTT

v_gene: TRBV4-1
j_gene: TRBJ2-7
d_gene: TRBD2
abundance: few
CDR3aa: CASSAGLAGTYEQYF
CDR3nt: TGCGCCAGCAGCGCGGGACTAGCGGGGACTTACGAGCAGTACTTC

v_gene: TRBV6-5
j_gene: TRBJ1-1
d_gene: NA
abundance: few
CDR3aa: CASRGGNTEAFF
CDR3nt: TGTGCCAGCAGGGGAGGGAACACTGAAGCTTTCTTT

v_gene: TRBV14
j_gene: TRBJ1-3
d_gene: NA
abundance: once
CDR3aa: CASSLTSGAGNTIYF
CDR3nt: TGTGCCAGCAGCCTAACGTCAGGGGCTGGAAACACCATATATTTT

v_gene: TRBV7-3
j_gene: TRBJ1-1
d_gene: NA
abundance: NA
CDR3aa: CASKARMNTEAFF
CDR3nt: TGTGCCAGCAAAGCTCGAATGAACACTGAAGCTTTCTTT

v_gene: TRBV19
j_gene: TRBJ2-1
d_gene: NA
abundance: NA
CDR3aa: CASGTGQNNEQFF
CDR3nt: TGTGCCAGTGGGACCGGACAGAACAATGAGCAGTTCTTC

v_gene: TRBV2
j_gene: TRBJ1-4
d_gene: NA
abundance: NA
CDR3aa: CASSDFLGEKLFF
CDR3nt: TGTGCCAGCAGTGATTTTTTGGGAGAAAAACTGTTTTTT

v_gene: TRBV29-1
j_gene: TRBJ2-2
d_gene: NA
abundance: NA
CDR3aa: CSVEVSLGGELFF
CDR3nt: TGCAGCGTTGAAGTCTCGCTTGGCGGGGAGCTGTTTTTT

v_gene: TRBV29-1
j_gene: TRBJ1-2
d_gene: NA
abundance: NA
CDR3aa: CSVEGGGPTLGGYTF
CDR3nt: TGCAGCGTTGAAGGGGGGGGTCCAACCTTAGGTGGCTACACCTTC

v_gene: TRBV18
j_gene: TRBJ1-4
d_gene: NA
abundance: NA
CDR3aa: CASSPNMGREKLFF
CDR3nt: TGTGCCAGCTCACCAAATATGGGACGTGAAAAACTGTTTTTT

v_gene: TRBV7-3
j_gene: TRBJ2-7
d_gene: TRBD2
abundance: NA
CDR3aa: CASSFAGGPTYEQYF
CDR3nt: TGTGCCAGCAGCTTTGCGGGAGGGCCTACTTACGAGCAGTACTTC

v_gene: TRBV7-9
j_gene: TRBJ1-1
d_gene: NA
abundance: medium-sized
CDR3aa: CASTSGGANTEAFF
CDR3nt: TGTGCCAGCACCAGCGGGGGAGCGAACACTGAAGCTTTCTTT

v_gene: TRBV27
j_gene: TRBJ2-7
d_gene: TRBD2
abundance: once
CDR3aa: CASSLPDPSGRIYEQYF
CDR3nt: TGTGCCAGCAGTTTACCCGACCCTAGCGGGAGAATCTACGAGCAGTACTTC

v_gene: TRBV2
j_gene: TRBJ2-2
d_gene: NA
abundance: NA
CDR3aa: CASSEASGTGELFF
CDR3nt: TGTGCCAGCAGTGAAGCGTCGGGCACCGGGGAGCTGTTTTTT

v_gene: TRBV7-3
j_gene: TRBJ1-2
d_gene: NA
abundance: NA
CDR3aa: CASSFMWGEGYTF
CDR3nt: TGTGCCAGCAGCTTCATGTGGGGAGAGGGCTACACCTTC

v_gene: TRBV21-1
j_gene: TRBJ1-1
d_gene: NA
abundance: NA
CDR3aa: CASSKAWQGLTEAFF
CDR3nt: TGTGCCAGCAGCAAAGCTTGGCAGGGGTTAACTGAAGCTTTCTTT

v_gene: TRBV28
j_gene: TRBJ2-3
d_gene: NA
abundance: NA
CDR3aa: CASRSGRGTDTQYF
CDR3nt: TGTGCCAGCAGATCTGGTAGGGGAACAGATACGCAGTATTTT